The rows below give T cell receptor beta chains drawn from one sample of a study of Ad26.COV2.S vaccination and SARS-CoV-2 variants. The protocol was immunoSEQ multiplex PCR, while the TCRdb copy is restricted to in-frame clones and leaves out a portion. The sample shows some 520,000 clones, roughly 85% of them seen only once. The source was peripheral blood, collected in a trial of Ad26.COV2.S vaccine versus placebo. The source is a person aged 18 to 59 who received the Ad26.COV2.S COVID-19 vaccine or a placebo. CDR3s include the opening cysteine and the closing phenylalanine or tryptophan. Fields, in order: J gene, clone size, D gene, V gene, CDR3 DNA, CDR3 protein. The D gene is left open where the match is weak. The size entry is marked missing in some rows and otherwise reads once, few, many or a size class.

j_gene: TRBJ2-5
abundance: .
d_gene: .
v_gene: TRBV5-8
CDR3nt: TGTGCCAGCAGCTTGGTGGAGACCCAGTACTTC
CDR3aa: CASSLVETQYF

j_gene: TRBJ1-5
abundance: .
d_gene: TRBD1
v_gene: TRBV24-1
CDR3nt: TGTGCCACCAGTGATTCAGGGACAGGGAGGCAGCCCCAGCATTTT
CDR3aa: CATSDSGTGRQPQHF

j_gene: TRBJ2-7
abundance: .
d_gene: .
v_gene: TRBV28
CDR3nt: TGTGCCAGCAGTTTAATTCCCCCAGGGGTCGTAACCTACGAGCAGTACTTC
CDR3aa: CASSLIPPGVVTYEQYF

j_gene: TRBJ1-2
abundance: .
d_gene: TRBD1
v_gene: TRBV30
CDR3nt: TGTGCCTGGAGACCAAACAGGGGGGGGTATGGCTACACCTTC
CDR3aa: CAWRPNRGGYGYTF

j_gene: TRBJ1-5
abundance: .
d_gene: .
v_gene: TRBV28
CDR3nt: TGTGCCAGCACTTCCCCAGGAGGTCATCAGCCCCAGCATTTT
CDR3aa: CASTSPGGHQPQHF

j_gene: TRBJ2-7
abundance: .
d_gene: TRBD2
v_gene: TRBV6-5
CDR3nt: TGTGCCAGCAGTTACTCTCGGGAGGGCCGATCCTACGAGCAGTACTTC
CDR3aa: CASSYSREGRSYEQYF

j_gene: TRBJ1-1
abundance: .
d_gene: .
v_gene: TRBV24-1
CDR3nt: TGTGCCACCAAACAGGGAGAGAACACTGAAGCTTTCTTT
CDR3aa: CATKQGENTEAFF

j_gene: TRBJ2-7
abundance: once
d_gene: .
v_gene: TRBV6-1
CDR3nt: TGTGCCAGCAGTGTGGGTTGGGGGGCAGTCCCCTACGAGCAGTACTTC
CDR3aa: CASSVGWGAVPYEQYF

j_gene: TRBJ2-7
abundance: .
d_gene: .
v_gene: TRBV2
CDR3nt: TGTGCCAGCAGCCTTGATCTTGGCGAGCAGTACTTC
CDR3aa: CASSLDLGEQYF

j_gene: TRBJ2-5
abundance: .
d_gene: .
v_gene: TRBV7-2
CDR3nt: TGTGCCAGCAGCCAAACAGGGCGGGGGACCCAGTACTTC
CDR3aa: CASSQTGRGTQYF

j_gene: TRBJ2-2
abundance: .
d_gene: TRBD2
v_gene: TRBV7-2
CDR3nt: TGTGCCAGCAACCGACTAGCAGAGAACACCGGGGAGCTGTTTTTT
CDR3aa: CASNRLAENTGELFF

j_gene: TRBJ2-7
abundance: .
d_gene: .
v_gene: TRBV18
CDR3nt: TGTGCCAGCTCACTAGCCCAGGCCTACGAGCAGTACTTC
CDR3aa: CASSLAQAYEQYF

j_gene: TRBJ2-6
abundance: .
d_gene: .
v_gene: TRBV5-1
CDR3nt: TGCGCCAGCACAACAGGGAGCGGGGCCAACGTCCTGACTTTC
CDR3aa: CASTTGSGANVLTF

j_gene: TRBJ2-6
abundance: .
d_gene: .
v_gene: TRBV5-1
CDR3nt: TGCGCCAGCAGCCAGGGTGGTGGGGCCAACGTCCTGACTTTC
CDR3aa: CASSQGGGANVLTF

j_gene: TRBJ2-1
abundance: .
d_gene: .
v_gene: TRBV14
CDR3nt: TGTGCCAGCAGCCAACATGGGGCGGGGTCGCAGTTCTTC
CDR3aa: CASSQHGAGSQFF

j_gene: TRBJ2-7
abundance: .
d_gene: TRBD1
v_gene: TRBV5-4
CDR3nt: TGTGCCAGCAGCCGCGGGACAGGGTCCTACGAGCAGTACTTC
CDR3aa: CASSRGTGSYEQYF

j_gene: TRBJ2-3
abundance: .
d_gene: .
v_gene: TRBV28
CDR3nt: TGTGCCAGCAGTACCGACACAGATACGCAGTATTTT
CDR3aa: CASSTDTDTQYF

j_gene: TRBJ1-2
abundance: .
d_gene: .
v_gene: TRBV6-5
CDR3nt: TGTGCCAGCACCGAAGGGGGGGGGCGGCACTATGGCTACACCTTC
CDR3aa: CASTEGGGRHYGYTF

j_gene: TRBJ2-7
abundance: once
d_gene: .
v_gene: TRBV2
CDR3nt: TGTGCCAGCAAGGCAGGTCAGACCTACGAGCAGTACTTC
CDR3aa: CASKAGQTYEQYF

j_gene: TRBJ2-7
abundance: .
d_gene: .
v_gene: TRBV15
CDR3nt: TGTGCCACCAGCAGGGGGGTGAACGAGCAGTACTTC
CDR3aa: CATSRGVNEQYF

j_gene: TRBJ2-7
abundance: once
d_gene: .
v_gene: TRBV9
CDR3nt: TGTGCCAGCAGCGTAGCCGCAGGCTCCTACGAGCAGTACTTC
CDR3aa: CASSVAAGSYEQYF

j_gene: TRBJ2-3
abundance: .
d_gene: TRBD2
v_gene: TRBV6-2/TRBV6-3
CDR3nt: TGTGCCAGCAGTCCGGGGATTCGAGGACTAGCGGGCACAGATACGCAGTATTTT
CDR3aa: CASSPGIRGLAGTDTQYF

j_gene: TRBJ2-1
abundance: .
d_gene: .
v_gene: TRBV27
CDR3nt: TGTGCCAGCAGACGAATCGGAGGGAGCGCGAGGAATGAGCAGTTCTTC
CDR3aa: CASRRIGGSARNEQFF

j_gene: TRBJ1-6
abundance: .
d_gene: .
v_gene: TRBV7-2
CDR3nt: TGTGCCAGCAGCTTAGTCAGCTCCTATAATTCACCCCTCCACTTT
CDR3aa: CASSLVSSYNSPLHF

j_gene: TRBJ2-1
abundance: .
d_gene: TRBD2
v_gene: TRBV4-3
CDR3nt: TGCGCCAGCAGCCAAGCTAGCGGGAGGGCCGGAAATGAGCAGTTCTTC
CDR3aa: CASSQASGRAGNEQFF

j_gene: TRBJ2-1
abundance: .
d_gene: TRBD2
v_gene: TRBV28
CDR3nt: TGTGCCAGCAAACTAGCGGGAGTTCAGGGAAATGAGCAGTTCTTC
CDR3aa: CASKLAGVQGNEQFF

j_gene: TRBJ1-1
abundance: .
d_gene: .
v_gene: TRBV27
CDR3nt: TGTGCCAGCACCACGGGAGGATCCACTGAAGCTTTCTTT
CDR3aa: CASTTGGSTEAFF

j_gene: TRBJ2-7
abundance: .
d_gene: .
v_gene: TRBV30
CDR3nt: TGTGCCTGGAAACGTACCTACGAGCAGTACTTC
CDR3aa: CAWKRTYEQYF

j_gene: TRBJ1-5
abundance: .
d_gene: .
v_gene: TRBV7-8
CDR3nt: TGTGCCAGCAGCTTAGGGGCAGGGTGGGATCAGCCCCAGCATTTT
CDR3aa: CASSLGAGWDQPQHF

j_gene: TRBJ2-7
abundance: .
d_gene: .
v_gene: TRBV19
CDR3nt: TGTGCCACCTCATTGGGGGGAACCTACGAGCAGTACTTC
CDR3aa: CATSLGGTYEQYF

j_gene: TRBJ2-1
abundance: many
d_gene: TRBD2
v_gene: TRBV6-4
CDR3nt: TGTGCCAGCAGCCCGCTAGCGGGAGGGTACAATGAGCAGTTCTTC
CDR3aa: CASSPLAGGYNEQFF

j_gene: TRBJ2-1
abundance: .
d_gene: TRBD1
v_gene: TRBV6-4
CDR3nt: TGTGCCAGCAGTGACCCCAGGGACAGGGGGCTTGAGGAGCAGTTCTTC
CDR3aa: CASSDPRDRGLEEQFF

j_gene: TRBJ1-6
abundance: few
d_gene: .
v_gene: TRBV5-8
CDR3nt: TGTGCCAGCAGCTTGAGGTCGCGTTCACCCCTCCACTTT
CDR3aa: CASSLRSRSPLHF

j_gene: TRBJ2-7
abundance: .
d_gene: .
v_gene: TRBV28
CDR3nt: TGTGCCAGCGCCACACGTGGTTGGTCGATCGAGCAGTACTTC
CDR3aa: CASATRGWSIEQYF

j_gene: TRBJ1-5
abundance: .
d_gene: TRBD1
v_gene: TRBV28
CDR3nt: TGTGCCAGCAGTAAGACTACAGGGGCGTATCAGCCCCAGCATTTT
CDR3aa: CASSKTTGAYQPQHF

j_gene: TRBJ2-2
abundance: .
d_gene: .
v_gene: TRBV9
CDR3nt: TGTGCCAGCAGCTTTCTAACCGGGGAGCTGTTTTTT
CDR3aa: CASSFLTGELFF

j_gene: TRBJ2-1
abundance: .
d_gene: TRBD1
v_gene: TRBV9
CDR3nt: TGTGCCAGCAGCGCACGACAGGGGAGGTACAATGAGCAGTTCTTC
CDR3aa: CASSARQGRYNEQFF

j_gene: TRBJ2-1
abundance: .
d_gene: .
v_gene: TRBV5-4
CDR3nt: TGTGCCAGCAGCTCTCTGTTTGTTGGGGATAATGAGCAGTTCTTC
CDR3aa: CASSSLFVGDNEQFF

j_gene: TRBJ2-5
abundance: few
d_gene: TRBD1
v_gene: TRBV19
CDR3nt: TGTGCCAGTAGTCGGACAGGGCAAGAGACCCAGTACTTC
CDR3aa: CASSRTGQETQYF

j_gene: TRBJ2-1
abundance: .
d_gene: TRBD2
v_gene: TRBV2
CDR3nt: TGTGCCAGCAGTCCTCCTAGCGGGAGGGCCGGCGAGCAGTTCTTC
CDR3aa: CASSPPSGRAGEQFF

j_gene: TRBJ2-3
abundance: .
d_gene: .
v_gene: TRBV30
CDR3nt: TGTGCCTTCAGTGGGACCTCCGAAAGCACAGATACGCAGTATTTT
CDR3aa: CAFSGTSESTDTQYF

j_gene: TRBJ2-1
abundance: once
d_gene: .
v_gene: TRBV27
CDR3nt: TGTGCCAGCAGTCCCTGGGGGACTGGGAACAATGAGCAGTTCTTC
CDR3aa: CASSPWGTGNNEQFF

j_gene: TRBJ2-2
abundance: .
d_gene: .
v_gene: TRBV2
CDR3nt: TGTGCCAGCAGGGGACTGGACGCCGGGGAGCTGTTTTTT
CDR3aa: CASRGLDAGELFF

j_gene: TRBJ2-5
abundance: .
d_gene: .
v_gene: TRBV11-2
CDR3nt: TGTGCCAGCAGCTCCCAGAGGGGCCAGAGTGAGACCCAGTACTTC
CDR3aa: CASSSQRGQSETQYF

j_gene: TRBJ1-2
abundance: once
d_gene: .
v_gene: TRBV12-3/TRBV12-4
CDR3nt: TGTGCCAGCAGTTTAGGGGTTGGCTACACCTTC
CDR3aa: CASSLGVGYTF

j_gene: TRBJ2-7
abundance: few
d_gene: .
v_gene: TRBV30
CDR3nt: TGTGCCTGGCAAAAGTTGATCGAGCAGTACTTC
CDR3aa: CAWQKLIEQYF